This TCR beta chain was identified during a study of metastatic and nonmetastatic thyroid tumors. Study at large: The comparison covered peripheral blood and tumor or nodule tissue in malignant and benign thyroid patients.

V was pared by 0 bases and J by 5 bases, with 13 bases between. This CDR3 region has 15 residues. Germline CDR1 and CDR2: MNHNS and SASEGT. This clone was seen a handful of times. Not a single patient had been given any form of treatment at any point before undergoing thyroid surgery. Per the original data handling: Differences in CDR3 between clinicopathological groups were drawn on to build a classifier intended to discriminate distant-metastatic papillary thyroid cancer patients. TCRdb re-called clones via MiXCR from the PCR reads. TCRdb assigned the V and J calls; the authors' analysis was not used. The sample consists of some 17,000 clones, 30% to 40% of them appearing once.

The sequenced sample consisted of tumor tissue. The clonotype originates from a female donor with papillary thyroid cancer or a benign thyroid nodule (not recorded which). Some clones in this sample may be carry-over from other donors' samples. This rearrangement joins TRBV6-1 to TRBJ1-2, with a tentative D call TRBD1 (6 bases). The CDR3 here is CASSEASQGRYGYTF. The CDR3 bases are TGTGCCAGCAGTGAAGCGTCCCAGGGGAGGTATGGCTACACCTTC.